This TCR beta chain was sequenced during a study of CD8 T cells in ankylosing spondylitis. Whole-study findings and limits: From matched ankylosing spondylitis synovial fluid, disease-linked clones were reportedly recovered at significantly enriched levels. Past studies reported some motif variants in reactive arthritis synovial fluid and blood. Disease-linked clones bore a CD8+ phenotype, appearing relatively rarely in peripheral blood.

Germline CDR1 and CDR2: DFQATT and SNEGSKA (reference sequence). Trimming cost V 5 bases and J 7 bases, with 14 bases left between them. The CDR3 loop spans 12 amino acids. This clonotype came up many times. Its antigen is not known. Generation of TCR beta libraries employed quantitative 5'-RACE incorporating molecular barcodes. TCRdb called the 5' RACE reads again in MiXCR, with one record for every CDR3 protein. The data show about 130,000 distinct CDR3 sequences, with 11% seen just once and about 3.8% held by the top ten. This chain links TRBV20-1 with TRBJ2-5; D may be TRBD2 (5 bases). This TCR derives from a female donor with ankylosing spondylitis or in good health (not recorded which). Sequencing was done on a sample of blood, either unsorted or a sorted T cell fraction (not recorded which). The CDR3 DNA follows: TGCAGTGCTGGGTCTGTCAGCGGGACCCAGTACTTC. Translating gives CSAGSVSGTQYF.